This record concerns one T cell receptor beta chain sequence. Its antigen specificity is not known. Base qualities were left out, and no much larger clone turns up one base away. The data stem from a study of T cell repertoires in cytomegalovirus infection (dated by TCRdb to about 2019). As for the study more broadly: Recently identified HLA-C-restricted CMV epitopes, whose presentation resists viral immunomodulation, were targeted by peptide stimulations together with well-studied HLA-B-restricted epitopes. Donor HLA type was relevant to the analysis, because carriage of CMV infection together with the matching HLA type was indicated by public TCR beta signatures.

The treatment or condition label on this specimen signifies: in vitro stimulation with specific CMV peptide epitopes to enrich CMV-specific T cells. Trimming removed 6 bases from V and 3 bases from J; the gene matches leave 7 bases unexplained. From a lookup of the germline V gene, CDR1 and CDR2 are ENHRY and SYGVKD. The CDR3 has 16 amino acids, counting the end cysteine and phenylalanine. Only the CDR3 DNA stays, 48 bases, in frame from base 1. What the work shows at the level of the full study, not this receptor alone: In the ex vivo response, HLA-C-restricted CMV-specific TCR beta clonotypes were dominant, and in two of eight donors the single most frequent clonotype came from this HLA-C-restricted group. Carriers of CMV infection plus the relevant HLA type were discriminated by the cumulative frequency of public TCR beta family members in the study cohort and in an independent approximately 360-donor cohort.

The instrument was an Illumina HiSeq 1500. TCRdb reprocessing: public reads trimmed at Q25 with fastp, clones called with MiXCR, in-frame beta chains kept. Each CDR3 protein gets just one entry, which takes the most common genes and DNA from the rows behind it. The table for this sample lists hundreds of thousands of distinct CDR3 sequences; roughly 34% of them were counted only once. The ten biggest clones cover 15% to 20% of the sample. The rearrangement combines TRBV10-3 with TRBJ2-3; 12 junctional bases match TRBD2. This TCR derives from a human donor in good health (CMV status not recorded). Some clones in this sample may be carry-over from other donors' samples. The sequenced sample was cultured PBMCs, obtained from culture after CMV antigen stimulation. The CDR3 reads CAIRLRLAGETDTQYF. The DNA sequence is TGTGCCATCAGGCTACGACTAGCGGGAGAGACAGATACGCAGTATTTT.